Included here is one T cell receptor (beta chain) sequence, with context. CDR1 and CDR2 from the germline V gene are LGHNA and YSLEER. Trimming took off 2 bases at V and 2 bases at J, with 13 bases between the two ends. The CDR3 consists of 15 residues. This record comes from a study of blood T cell repertoires in COVID-19. Study overall: Italy, Spain and the United States were the sources of the convalescent and acute COVID-19 samples. From T cells, B-cell-depleted T cells, or PBMCs came the material, which was cDNA or gDNA.

Authors' processing steps: Quantification of nucleated cells was approximated via reference gene primer amplification. The data were produced by immunoSEQ multiplex PCR, yet TCRdb's version contains in-frame clones alone and is incomplete. V and J calls and clone size are copied from that table; D and trimming were computed from the DNA. The table records around 100,000 clones, under 90% of them present only once. V and J are TRBV4-3 and TRBJ2-7; TRBD2 might be the D (6 bases). Sequences were obtained from peripheral blood. This TCR derives from a human donor in a cohort sampled during active COVID-19. The CDR3 bases are TGCGCCAGCAGCCAAACCGGGAGATCGGCCTACGAGCAGTACTTC. Translation: CASSQTGRSAYEQYF.